These T cell receptor beta chains were read from a single sample in a study of shared clonotypes between healthy human individuals. The protocol was immunoSEQ multiplex PCR, while the TCRdb copy is restricted to in-frame clones and leaves out a portion. Of fewer than 1.6 million clones listed, around 98.5% were seen once; the top ten hold about 0.34%. The sample consisted of naive CD4+ T cells sorted from blood. The receptors come from a man aged 25-45 years in good health. Both conserved end residues are part of each CDR3. D genes are given only for firm matches. The size field is filled for only some rows; it gives once, few, many or a size class.

J gene	V gene	clone size	D gene	CDR3 DNA	CDR3 protein
TRBJ2-4	TRBV29-1	-	-	TGCAGCGTTGGAAACAGCTCCAAAAACATTCAGTACTTC	CSVGNSSKNIQYF
TRBJ2-1	TRBV5-4	once	-	TGTGCCAGCAGCTTGGAACCCATGGATGAGCAGTTCTTC	CASSLEPMDEQFF
TRBJ2-2	TRBV5-1	-	TRBD1	TGCGCCAGCAGCCGGGGACAGCTCACCGGGGAGCTGTTTTTT	CASSRGQLTGELFF
TRBJ2-3	TRBV9	-	-	TGTGCCAGCAGCGTAGCGGGTAGCGGCACAGATACGCAGTATTTT	CASSVAGSGTDTQYF
TRBJ2-7	TRBV7-8	-	-	TGTGCCAGCAGCTTAGCATCGGGGTCAGAGCAGTACTTC	CASSLASGSEQYF
TRBJ1-5	TRBV28	-	-	TGTGCCAGCAGTTTAGCACCCAGGGGTTTGTCGCCCCAGCATTTT	CASSLAPRGLSPQHF
TRBJ2-5	TRBV20-1	-	-	TGCAACCTGGGCCTCGGGGAGACCCAGTACTTC	CNLGLGETQYF
TRBJ1-1	TRBV7-9	-	-	TGTGCCAGCAGCTTAGAAGGGGAGACTGAAGCTTTCTTT	CASSLEGETEAFF
TRBJ1-1	TRBV7-9	-	-	TGTGCCAGCAGCCCCAGCTCTGAAGCTTTCTTT	CASSPSSEAFF
TRBJ2-1	TRBV2	-	TRBD1	TGTGCCCTTACGGGGCATCTTAGGGGGCTATACAATGAGCAGTTCTTC	CALTGHLRGLYNEQFF
TRBJ1-2	TRBV5-1	-	-	TGCGCCAGCAGCACAACAGGAAACTATGGCTACACCTTC	CASSTTGNYGYTF
TRBJ1-5	TRBV19	-	TRBD1	TGTGCCAGTAGTATCGGCCGGGACAGGGGGGGTCAGCCCCAGCATTTT	CASSIGRDRGGQPQHF
TRBJ2-7	TRBV7-9	once	TRBD2	TGTGCCAGCAGACCAAGGGGGATAGCGGGAGGATACGAGCAGTACTTC	CASRPRGIAGGYEQYF
TRBJ2-3	TRBV29-1	-	-	TGCAGCGACGTCCCGTGGGGAGATACGCAGTATTTT	CSDVPWGDTQYF
TRBJ2-2	TRBV7-9	-	TRBD2	TGTGCCATAACTAGCGGGAGGGCTTTCACCGGGGAGCTGTTTTTT	CAITSGRAFTGELFF
TRBJ2-2	TRBV28	-	-	TGTGCCAGCAGGTTTACCGGGGAGCTGTTTTTT	CASRFTGELFF
TRBJ1-2	TRBV7-2	-	-	TGTGCCAGCAGCTTAGTGGGCAGGCCCAACTATGGCTACACCTTC	CASSLVGRPNYGYTF
TRBJ2-1	TRBV7-8	-	-	TGTGCCAGCAGCCCGAGTAGGGTAGCGGTGTACAATGAGCAGTTCTTC	CASSPSRVAVYNEQFF
TRBJ1-5	TRBV7-2	once	TRBD1	TGTGCCAGCAGCGGGACAGGGAGCAATCAGCCCCAGCATTTT	CASSGTGSNQPQHF
TRBJ2-2	TRBV19	-	-	TGTGCCAGTAGTATAGTACACAACACCGGGGAGCTGTTTTTT	CASSIVHNTGELFF
TRBJ1-1	TRBV29-1	-	-	TGCAGCGCTGAACAGGATTCCTTTGAAGCTTTCTTT	CSAEQDSFEAFF
TRBJ2-5	TRBV9	-	-	TGTGCCAGCAGCGTAGGCTGGGGGGCCGGGGAGACCCAGTACTTC	CASSVGWGAGETQYF
TRBJ2-1	TRBV30	-	-	TGTGCCACCCAGGCCTTCCACTACAATGAGCAGTTCTTC	CATQAFHYNEQFF
TRBJ2-1	TRBV7-2	-	-	TGTGCCAGCAGCTTAGGTTGGGGACCTCACAATGAGCAGTTCTTC	CASSLGWGPHNEQFF
TRBJ1-1	TRBV7-3	-	TRBD1	TGTGCCAGCAGCCGGGACAGGGACACTGAAGCTTTCTTT	CASSRDRDTEAFF
TRBJ1-1	TRBV29-1	-	-	TGCAGCGTTGATTTTGGGACGGCTATGAACACTGAAGCTTTCTTT	CSVDFGTAMNTEAFF
TRBJ2-1	TRBV19	-	-	TGTGCCAGTACCGAATCGACAGGACGGAGATCCTACAATGAGCAGTTCTTC	CASTESTGRRSYNEQFF
TRBJ2-1	TRBV9	-	TRBD2	TGTGCCAGCAGCGTAGCTTCCAGCGGGAGGCTCTATGAGCAGTTCTTC	CASSVASSGRLYEQFF
TRBJ2-1	TRBV7-2	-	-	TGTGCCAGCAGCTTATCCGCCTGGGGCGGGGCTTCTCCCTACAATGAGCAGTTCTTC	CASSLSAWGGASPYNEQFF
TRBJ2-1	TRBV7-3	-	TRBD2	TGTGCCAGCAGCTGGACTAGCAATCATGAGCAGTTCTTC	CASSWTSNHEQFF
TRBJ2-3	TRBV4-3	-	TRBD2	TGCGCCAGCAGCCGAGCTACTAGCGGGAGGGATATAGATACGCAGTATTTT	CASSRATSGRDIDTQYF
TRBJ1-2	TRBV6-5	-	TRBD1	TGTGCCAGCAGTTACAGGGACAGCGACTATGGCTACACCTTC	CASSYRDSDYGYTF
TRBJ2-1	TRBV29-1	-	TRBD1	TGCAGCGTTACCAACCGGGACAGGGCATGGAATGAGCAGTTCTTC	CSVTNRDRAWNEQFF
TRBJ1-2	TRBV6-5	-	-	TGTGCCAGCAGCCCACAGGGAGTGTATGGCTACACCTTC	CASSPQGVYGYTF
TRBJ1-3	TRBV18	-	TRBD1	TGTGCCAGCTCACCCCTAGCGGGACAGTACTCTGGAAACACCATATATTTT	CASSPLAGQYSGNTIYF
TRBJ2-7	TRBV6-1	-	-	TGTGCCAGCAGTGCGGTGAGCTCCTACGAGCAGTACTTC	CASSAVSSYEQYF
TRBJ2-7	TRBV2	-	-	TGTGCCAGCAGTGACGGACAGATTTACGAGCAGTACTTC	CASSDGQIYEQYF
TRBJ2-1	TRBV4-3	-	TRBD2	TGCGCCAGCAGTAACCGACTAGCGGGTCACAATGAGCAGTTCTTC	CASSNRLAGHNEQFF
TRBJ2-1	TRBV5-4	-	-	TGTGCCAGCAGCTTAGGCGGTAGCGCAAATAATGAGCAGTTCTTC	CASSLGGSANNEQFF
TRBJ2-5	TRBV10-3	once	TRBD2	TGTGCCATCAGTGGAATTTGGGCTAGCGGACAAGAGACCCAGTACTTC	CAISGIWASGQETQYF
TRBJ2-2	TRBV11-2	-	-	TGTGCCAGCAGCTTAGACGGGGAGCTGTTTTTT	CASSLDGELFF
TRBJ2-7	TRBV10-3	-	-	TGTGCCATCAGTGAGTCTAACAGCTACGAGCAGTACTTC	CAISESNSYEQYF
TRBJ2-6	TRBV10-3	-	-	TGTGCCATCAGTGAGTCCGGGGGGCTCGGATCTGGGGCCAACGTCCTGACTTTC	CAISESGGLGSGANVLTF
TRBJ1-4	TRBV5-1	-	TRBD1	TGCGCCAGCAGCTCACAGGGGACAACTAATGAAAAACTGTTTTTT	CASSSQGTTNEKLFF
TRBJ2-1	TRBV28	-	-	TGTGCCAGCAGTCCGGTGGACAAGGGGAATGAGCAGTTCTTC	CASSPVDKGNEQFF
TRBJ1-2	TRBV2	-	-	TGTGCCAGCAGTGAAGTCGCCCAGGGCTATGGCTACACCTTC	CASSEVAQGYGYTF
TRBJ2-5	TRBV7-3	-	TRBD2	TGTGCCAGCATTCTAGTGGCTAGCGGGAGCCCAGAGACCCAGTACTTC	CASILVASGSPETQYF
TRBJ1-2	TRBV19	-	-	TGTGCCAGTGACGCTCGGGGGAAGGGTGGCTATGGCTACACCTTC	CASDARGKGGYGYTF
TRBJ1-5	TRBV5-6	-	TRBD1	TGTGCCAGCAGCTGGGGACAGGGGTATCAGCCCCAGCATTTT	CASSWGQGYQPQHF
TRBJ2-2	TRBV27	-	-	TGTGCCAGCAGTTTCCTATCTAAGCTAGACCCCACCGGGGAGCTGTTTTTT	CASSFLSKLDPTGELFF
TRBJ2-7	TRBV19	-	TRBD2	TGTGCCAGTAGTCTACGGACTAGCTTGTACGAAGAGCAGTACTTC	CASSLRTSLYEEQYF
TRBJ2-3	TRBV28	-	-	TGTGCCAGCAGCCGAAGACAAAGCACAGATACGCAGTATTTT	CASSRRQSTDTQYF
TRBJ2-7	TRBV30	-	-	TGTGCCTGGAGTGTACGACCTCCCTGCTCCTACGAGCAGTACTTC	CAWSVRPPCSYEQYF
TRBJ2-2	TRBV18	-	-	TGTGCCAGCTCAGCGGCCACCGGGGAGCTGTTTTTT	CASSAATGELFF